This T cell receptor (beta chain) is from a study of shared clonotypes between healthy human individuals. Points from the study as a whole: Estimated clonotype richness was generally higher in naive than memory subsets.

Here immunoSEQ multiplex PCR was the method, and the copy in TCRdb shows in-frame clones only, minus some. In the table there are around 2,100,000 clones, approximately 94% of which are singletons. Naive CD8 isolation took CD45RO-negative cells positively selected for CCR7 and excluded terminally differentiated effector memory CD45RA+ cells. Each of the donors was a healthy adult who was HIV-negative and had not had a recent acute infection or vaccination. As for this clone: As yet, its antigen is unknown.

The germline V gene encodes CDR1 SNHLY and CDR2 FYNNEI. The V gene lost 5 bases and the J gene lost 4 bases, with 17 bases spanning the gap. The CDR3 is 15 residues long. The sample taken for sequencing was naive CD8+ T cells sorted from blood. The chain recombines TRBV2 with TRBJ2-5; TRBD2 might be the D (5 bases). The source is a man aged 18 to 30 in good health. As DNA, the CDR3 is TGTGCCAGCAGTCGGCTAGCTACGGCGGGAGAGACCCAGTACTTC. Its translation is CASSRLATAGETQYF.